This T cell receptor (beta chain) was identified during a study of T cell repertoires in cytomegalovirus infection. Overall study context: Based on public TCR beta signatures, there were indications of CMV infection and of a matching HLA type. Study-level points and caveats: Using cumulative public TCR beta family frequency, the authors identified those who carried CMV together with the relevant HLA. The response measured ex vivo was dominated by TCR beta clonotypes (HLA-C-restricted and CMV-specific).

TCRdb itself ran the reads through MiXCR, one entry per CDR3 protein. The sample lists some 300,000 distinct CDR3 sequences, approximately 14% seen once, with roughly 8.9% in the top ten. This clonotype was recorded at least ten times. Its cognate antigen is unknown. With 5 bases clipped from V and 10 bases from J, the junction kept 12 bases outside the gene matches. CDR3 length: 16 amino acids. Germline CDR1 and CDR2: MNHNS and SASEGT. This sequence was found in a human donor in good health (CMV status not recorded). Some clones in this sample may be carry-over from other donors' samples. The sequencing input was PBMCs. This chain uses TRBV6-1 with TRBJ1-6; 9 bases map to TRBD1. The CDR3 bases are TGTGCCAGCAGTTTCCAGACCGGGACAGGGTACTCACCCCTCCACTTT. It yields the protein CASSFQTGTGYSPLHF.